This entry is about one T cell receptor beta chain. Its antigen is not known. Through a sample-barcoded 5' primer and a J-beta primer mix, a second PCR was run for about 6 to 11 cycles. A tag from a template-switch adaptor with 12 random nucleotides marked each cDNA molecule. TCRdb re-analysed the 5' RACE reads in MiXCR, keeping a single row per CDR3 protein. The table includes 800,000 to 1,000,000 distinct CDR3 sequences, 40% to 60% detected once. These data belong to a study of blood T cells in healthy people across ages. Study-wide findings and caveats: A roughly linear fall in TCR beta diversity per million T cells was seen with increasing age. When one million T cells were used, diversity estimates were thought to be underestimates.

V was trimmed by 1 base and J by 7 bases, leaving 20 bases between them. This CDR3 is built from 15 residues. Germline V CDR1 and CDR2: DFQATT, SNEGSKA (reference sequence). The chain recombines TRBV20-1 with TRBJ2-7; D could derive from TRBD1 or TRBD2 (5 bases each). This sequence was found in a young man in good health. The sample was blood. CDR3 sequence reads: CSARAEGHSGGEQYF. DNA for the CDR3: TGCAGTGCTAGAGCGGAAGGACATAGTGGCGGGGAGCAGTACTTC.